The TCR beta chain described here comes from a study of regulatory T cells in long-lasting Graves disease. Germline CDR1 reads LNHDA; CDR2 reads SQIVND (reference sequence). V was shortened by 5 bases and J by 3 bases, with 10 bases between the two germline ends. The length of the CDR3 is 13 residues. Specified time point: persistent/refractory GD, antithyroid drugs over 5 years with positive TRAb. RNA extracted from PBMCs served as the sequencing template. This clonotype was found a few times. HTBI primers from iRepertoire and Arm-PCR of CDR3 regions yielded the TCR beta libraries. TCRdb fed the multiplex PCR reads into MiXCR, producing one record per CDR3 protein. The sample holds approximately 500,000 distinct CDR3 sequences, 20% to 25% seen once.

This rearrangement joins TRBV19 to TRBJ1-1; D call uncertain. The receptor comes from a female donor with Graves disease. The specimen comprised peripheral blood mononuclear cells (PBMCs), sampled when the disease was refractory, from a patient treated with antithyroid drugs. The CDR3 loop is CASSYGRDTEAFF. The CDR3 DNA sequence: TGTGCCAGTAGTTACGGACGGGACACTGAAGCTTTCTTT.